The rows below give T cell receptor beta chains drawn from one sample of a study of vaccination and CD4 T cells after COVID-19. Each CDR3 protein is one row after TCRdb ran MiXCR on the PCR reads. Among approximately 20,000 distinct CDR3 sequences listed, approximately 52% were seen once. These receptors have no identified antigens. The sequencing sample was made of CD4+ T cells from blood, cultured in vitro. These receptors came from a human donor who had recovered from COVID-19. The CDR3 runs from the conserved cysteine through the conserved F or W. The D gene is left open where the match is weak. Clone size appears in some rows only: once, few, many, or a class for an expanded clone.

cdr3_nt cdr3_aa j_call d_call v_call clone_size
TGTGCCAGCAGCCCAAGCAGGGATTTCGGCAATCAGCCCCAACATTTT CASSPSRDFGNQPQHF TRBJ1-5 NA TRBV7-9 NA
TGTGCCAGCAGCTCCCTGTCAGGACAGGGGATCGGTGGCTACACCTTC CASSSLSGQGIGGYTF TRBJ1-2 TRBD1 TRBV7-6 NA
TGTGCCAGCAGTCTGAGACGGAGAGTAGGTGGCAATCAGCCCCAGCATTTT CASSLRRRVGGNQPQHF TRBJ1-5 NA TRBV6-1 few
TGTGCCAGCAGCCCTAGCGGAACCTACGAGCAGTACTTC CASSPSGTYEQYF TRBJ2-7 TRBD2 TRBV5-4 NA
TGTGCCAGTAGTACCTACGACTCGGCGGGAGGGAAGTTCTTC CASSTYDSAGGKFF TRBJ2-1 TRBD2 TRBV19 NA
TGTGCCAGCAGCCCGCACGTGGACCGAAACTATGGCTACACCTTC CASSPHVDRNYGYTF TRBJ1-2 NA TRBV7-2 few
TGCAGTGCCAGGACTAGCCCAGATACGCAGTATTTT CSARTSPDTQYF TRBJ2-3 TRBD2 TRBV20-1 NA
TGTGCCAGCAGCTTAATCACAGGGCCCTACGAGCAGTACTTC CASSLITGPYEQYF TRBJ2-7 NA TRBV7-2 few
TGTGCCAGCAGCGACGTCAGCTCCAATCAGCCCCAGCATTTT CASSDVSSNQPQHF TRBJ1-5 NA TRBV2 NA
TGTGCCAGCACGATCGCAGGGGGCGTGGACACTGAAGCTTTCTTT CASTIAGGVDTEAFF TRBJ1-1 TRBD1 TRBV28 NA
TGTGCCAGCAGAGCCAATTGGGGAGATTCACCCCTCCACTTT CASRANWGDSPLHF TRBJ1-6 NA TRBV2 NA
TGTGCCAGCAGGGGCCGTGGGGGTAGCACTGAAGCTTTCTTT CASRGRGGSTEAFF TRBJ1-1 NA TRBV25-1 NA
TGTGCCAGCAGTGAAGAAACAGGGCTCGGGAGGAATACTGAAGCTTTCTTT CASSEETGLGRNTEAFF TRBJ1-1 NA TRBV6-4 NA
TGTGCCAGCAGCTCCTTCCCGGGCACAGATACGCAGTATTTT CASSSFPGTDTQYF TRBJ2-3 NA TRBV11-3 once
TGCAGTGCCCTCAGGACAGTCAACTCCAATCAGCCCCAGCATTTT CSALRTVNSNQPQHF TRBJ1-5 NA TRBV20-1 NA
TGTGCCAGCAAGCCCGGGACAGGGTGGAGTTCACCCCTCCACTTT CASKPGTGWSSPLHF TRBJ1-6 TRBD1 TRBV27 NA
TGTGCCAGCAGTTCTAGACCGGGGGACAATGAGCAGTTCTTC CASSSRPGDNEQFF TRBJ2-1 NA TRBV27 few
NA CISVPEAIYQGRCTDTQYF TRBJ2-3 NA TRBV7-5 NA